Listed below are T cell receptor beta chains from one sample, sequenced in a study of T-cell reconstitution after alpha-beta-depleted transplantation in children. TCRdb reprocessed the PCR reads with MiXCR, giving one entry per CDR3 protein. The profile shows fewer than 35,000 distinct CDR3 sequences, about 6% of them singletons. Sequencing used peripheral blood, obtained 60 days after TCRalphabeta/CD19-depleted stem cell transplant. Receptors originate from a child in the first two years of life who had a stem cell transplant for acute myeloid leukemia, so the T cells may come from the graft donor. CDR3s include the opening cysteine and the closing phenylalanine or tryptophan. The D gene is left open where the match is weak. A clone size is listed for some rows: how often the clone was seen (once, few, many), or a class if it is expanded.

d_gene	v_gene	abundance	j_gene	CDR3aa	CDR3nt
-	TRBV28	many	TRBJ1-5	CASSFLQVGNQPQHF	TGTGCCAGCAGTTTCCTACAAGTGGGCAATCAGCCCCAGCATTTT
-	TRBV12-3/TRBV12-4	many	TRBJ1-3	CASSSYLSFIYF	TGTGCCAGCAGTTCCTACTTATCTTTCATATATTTT
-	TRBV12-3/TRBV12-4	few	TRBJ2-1	CASSPSASRDEQFF	TGTGCCAGCAGCCCTTCGGCGTCAAGGGATGAGCAGTTCTTC
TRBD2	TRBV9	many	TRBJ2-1	CASSSRTSGGAKNEQFF	TGTGCCAGCAGCTCACGGACTAGCGGGGGGGCTAAGAATGAGCAGTTCTTC
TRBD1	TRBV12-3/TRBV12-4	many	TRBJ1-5	CASSPTGGAGNQPQHF	TGTGCCAGCAGTCCAACAGGGGGCGCGGGCAATCAGCCCCAGCATTTT
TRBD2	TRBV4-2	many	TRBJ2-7	CASSRWTRNGRFDEQYF	TGTGCCAGCAGCCGGTGGACACGCAACGGGAGGTTTGATGAGCAGTACTTC
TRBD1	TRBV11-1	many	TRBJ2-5	CASSSPGTGGLGQETQYF	TGTGCCAGCAGCTCCCCAGGGACAGGGGGTCTCGGCCAAGAGACCCAGTACTTC
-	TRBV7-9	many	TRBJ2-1	CASSPTDSTDEQFF	TGTGCCAGCAGCCCGACGGACTCCACGGATGAGCAGTTCTTC
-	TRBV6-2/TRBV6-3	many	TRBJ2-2	CASRIEGAGELFF	TGTGCCAGCAGGATCGAGGGGGCCGGGGAGCTGTTTTTT
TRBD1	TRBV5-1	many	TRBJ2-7	CASSLMSGGVYEQYF	TGCGCCAGCAGCTTGATGTCAGGGGGCGTCTACGAGCAGTACTTC
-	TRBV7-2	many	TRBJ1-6	CASSLGGIAPLSPLHF	TGTGCCAGCAGCTTAGGAGGGATCGCTCCCTTATCACCCCTCCACTTT
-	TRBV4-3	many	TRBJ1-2	CASSQESIRGNHGYTF	TGCGCCAGCAGCCAAGAGTCTATCCGGGGAAACCATGGCTACACCTTC
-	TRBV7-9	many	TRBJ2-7	CASRGGRKHEQYF	TGTGCCAGCAGGGGGGGCAGGAAACACGAGCAGTACTTC
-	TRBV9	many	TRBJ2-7	CASSVAAGAVNEQYF	TGTGCCAGCAGCGTAGCGGCAGGGGCTGTCAACGAGCAGTACTTC
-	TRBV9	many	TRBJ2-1	CASSAGGTLYNEQFF	TGTGCCAGCAGCGCGGGCGGGACACTATACAATGAGCAGTTCTTC
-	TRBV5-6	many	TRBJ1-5	CASSFGGQPQHF	TGTGCCAGCAGTTTTGGGGGTCAGCCCCAGCATTTT
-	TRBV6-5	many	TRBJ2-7	CAIGYSYEQYF	TGTGCCATAGGGTACTCCTACGAGCAGTACTTC
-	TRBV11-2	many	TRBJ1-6	CASSYSGGANSPLHF	TGTGCCAGCAGCTATAGCGGGGGGGCGAATTCACCCCTCCACTTT
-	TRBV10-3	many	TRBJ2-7	CAISGYSDEQYF	TGTGCCATCAGTGGATACTCGGACGAGCAGTACTTC
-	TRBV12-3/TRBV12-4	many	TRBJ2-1	CASSKVLAANHEQFF	TGTGCCAGCAGTAAGGTCTTAGCGGCGAACCATGAGCAGTTCTTC
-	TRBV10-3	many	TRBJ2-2	CAISSSETLNTGELFF	TGTGCCATCAGTAGTTCCGAAACTTTGAACACCGGGGAGCTGTTTTTT
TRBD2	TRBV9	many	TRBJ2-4	CASSSPSGVAKNIQYF	TGTGCCAGCAGCTCCCCTAGCGGAGTAGCCAAAAACATTCAGTACTTC
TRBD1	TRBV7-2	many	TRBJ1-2	CASSSLTGFYGYTF	TGTGCCAGCAGCTCCTTGACAGGGTTCTATGGCTACACCTTC
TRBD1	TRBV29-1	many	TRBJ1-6	CSARGQGQNSPLHF	TGCAGCGCTAGGGGACAGGGCCAAAATTCACCCCTCCACTTT
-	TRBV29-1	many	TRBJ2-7	CSVLTDTYEQYF	TGCAGCGTCCTGACAGATACCTACGAGCAGTACTTC
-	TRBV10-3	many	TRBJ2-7	CAIRPGQSYEQYF	TGTGCCATCAGACCCGGACAGTCCTACGAGCAGTACTTC
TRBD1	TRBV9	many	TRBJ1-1	CASSVGTGGTEAFF	TGTGCCAGCAGCGTAGGGACAGGGGGCACTGAAGCTTTCTTT
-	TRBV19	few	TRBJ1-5	CASSIAPNQPQHF	TGTGCCAGTAGTATAGCCCCCAATCAGCCCCAGCATTTT
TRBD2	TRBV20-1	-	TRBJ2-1	CSAPNPELAGALDSYNEQFF	TGCAGTGCTCCCAACCCAGAACTAGCGGGGGCCTTAGACTCCTACAATGAGCAGTTCTTC
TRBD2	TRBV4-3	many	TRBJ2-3	CASSQDVAGDLTQYF	TGCGCCAGCAGCCAAGATGTAGCGGGGGACCTAACGCAGTATTTT
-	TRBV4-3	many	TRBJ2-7	CASSQGRGLTYEQYF	TGCGCCAGCAGCCAAGGACGGGGTCTAACCTACGAGCAGTACTTC
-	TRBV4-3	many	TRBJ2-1	CASSPRGYGNEQFF	TGCGCCAGCAGCCCCAGGGGTTACGGCAATGAGCAGTTCTTC
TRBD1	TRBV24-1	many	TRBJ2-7	CATSDSLRTGQYF	TGTGCCACCAGTGATTCACTTCGGACAGGGCAGTACTTC
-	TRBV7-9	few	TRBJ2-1	CASSPIPRNEQFF	TGTGCCAGCAGCCCCATCCCCCGCAATGAGCAGTTCTTC
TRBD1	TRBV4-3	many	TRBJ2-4	CASSQVTTDPGGIQYF	TGCGCCAGCAGCCAAGTTACAACAGATCCAGGGGGCATTCAGTACTTC
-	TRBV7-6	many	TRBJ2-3	CASSLGGYDDGDTQYF	TGTGCCAGCAGCTTAGGGGGGTACGATGACGGAGATACGCAGTATTTT
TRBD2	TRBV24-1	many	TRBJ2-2	CATSAAREGGELFF	TGTGCCACCAGTGCGGCCAGGGAGGGCGGGGAGCTGTTTTTT
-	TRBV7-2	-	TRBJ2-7	CASTWSGGHEQYF	TGTGCCAGCACCTGGTCGGGGGGCCACGAGCAGTACTTC
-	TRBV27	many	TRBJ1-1	CASSRGGTEAFF	TGTGCCAGCTCTAGGGGGGGCACTGAAGCTTTCTTT
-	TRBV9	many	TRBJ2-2	CASSVVGGTGELFF	TGTGCCAGCAGCGTGGTAGGAGGGACCGGGGAGCTGTTTTTT
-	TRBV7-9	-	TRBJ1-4	CASSSYGPNEKLFF	TGTGCCAGCAGCTCATACGGACCTAATGAAAAACTGTTTTTT
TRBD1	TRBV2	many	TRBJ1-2	CASKTGIYGYTF	TGTGCCAGCAAGACAGGGATCTATGGCTACACCTTC
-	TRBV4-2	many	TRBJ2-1	CASSQEPPRFNEQFF	TGTGCCAGCAGCCAAGAACCCCCCCGGTTCAATGAGCAGTTCTTC
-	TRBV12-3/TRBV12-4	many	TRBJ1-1	CTSGRTNTEAFF	TGTACATCGGGCAGGACAAACACTGAAGCTTTCTTT
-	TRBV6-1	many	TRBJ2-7	CASSEIEGELYEQYF	TGTGCCAGCAGTGAAATAGAGGGGGAACTATACGAGCAGTACTTC
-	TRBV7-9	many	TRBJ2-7	CASSPAKGGKQYF	TGTGCCAGCAGCCCCGCTAAGGGGGGCAAGCAGTACTTC